What follows describes a single T cell receptor beta chain. Some clones are missing from TCRdb's copy, which holds only in-frame ones; the method was immunoSEQ multiplex PCR. The sample has about 80,000 clones, around 93% seen once. This entry belongs to a study of OX40 agonist ivuxolimab in advanced cancers. Blood got drawn at baseline, again on cycle 4 day 1, and then on cycle 7 day 1. Germline V gene lookup returns CDR1 KGHSH and CDR2 LQKENI. The CDR3 covers 16 residues. V lost 0 bases and J 0 bases, leaving 8 bases between the germline ends. The receptor was isolated from an adult with an advanced solid tumor such as melanoma, head and neck, liver or kidney cancer. This specimen was CD4+ or CD8+ T cells sorted from blood, taken in a trial of the OX40 agonist ivuxolimab. The chain has TRBV18 and TRBJ2-2, with D perhaps given as TRBD1 or TRBD2 (5 bases each). This CDR3 is CASSPPGTSNTGELFF. The CDR3 DNA reads TGTGCCAGCTCACCACCGGGGACCTCGAACACCGGGGAGCTGTTTTTT.